These T cell receptor beta chains were read from a single sample in a study of CD8 T cells in Susac syndrome. A single record per CDR3 protein comes from TCRdb applying MiXCR to the immunoSEQ multiplex PCR reads. Of 150,000 to 200,000 distinct CDR3 sequences listed, 85% to 95% were seen once; the top ten hold roughly 0.11%. Input material: CD4+ T cells from PBMCs. The source of these receptors is a human donor with Susac syndrome. Each CDR3 is given with its conserved first and last residue. The D gene is left open where the match is weak. Size values are once, few and many counts, or a class for expanded clones, and some rows have none.

clone_size d_call j_call v_call cdr3_nt cdr3_aa
. . TRBJ1-2 TRBV4-3 TGCGCCAGCAGCCAACGACATGAACCTAACTATGGCTACACCTTC CASSQRHEPNYGYTF
. TRBD2 TRBJ2-7 TRBV7-9 TGTGCCAGCAGCTCCGGACTAGCGGTTTCCTACGAGCAGTACTTC CASSSGLAVSYEQYF
. . TRBJ1-6 TRBV5-5 TGTGCCAGCATGCTGACAGGAACAAGCTCCTATAATTCACCCCTCCACTTT CASMLTGTSSYNSPLHF
. TRBD2 TRBJ2-1 TRBV29-1 TGCAGCGTTCCTACTAGCGGGGGGGCTATCAATGAGCAGTTCTTC CSVPTSGGAINEQFF
. TRBD2 TRBJ2-3 TRBV20-1 TGCAGTGCTCCTAGCGGGGGGGCCACAGATACGCAGTATTTT CSAPSGGATDTQYF
. . TRBJ2-1 TRBV14 TGTGCCAGCAGCCAAGGTTATGAGCAGTTCTTC CASSQGYEQFF
. . TRBJ1-6 TRBV27 TGTGCCAGCAGTTCCCGTCGCTCCTATAATTCACCCCTCCACTTT CASSSRRSYNSPLHF
. . TRBJ2-5 TRBV20-1 TGCAGTGCTAGAGAGCCCCCCGCTGGAGAGACCCAGTACTTC CSAREPPAGETQYF
once . TRBJ2-7 TRBV29-1 TGCAGCGTATACACTCTGATCGACAGCGAGCAGTACTTC CSVYTLIDSEQYF
. . TRBJ2-3 TRBV12-3/TRBV12-4 TGTGCCAGCAGTTCAGGGAGCGCAGATACGCAGTATTTT CASSSGSADTQYF
. TRBD2 TRBJ2-1 TRBV7-3 TGTGCCAGCGGGTGGCGGGGGGGCTACAATGAGCAGTTCTTC CASGWRGGYNEQFF